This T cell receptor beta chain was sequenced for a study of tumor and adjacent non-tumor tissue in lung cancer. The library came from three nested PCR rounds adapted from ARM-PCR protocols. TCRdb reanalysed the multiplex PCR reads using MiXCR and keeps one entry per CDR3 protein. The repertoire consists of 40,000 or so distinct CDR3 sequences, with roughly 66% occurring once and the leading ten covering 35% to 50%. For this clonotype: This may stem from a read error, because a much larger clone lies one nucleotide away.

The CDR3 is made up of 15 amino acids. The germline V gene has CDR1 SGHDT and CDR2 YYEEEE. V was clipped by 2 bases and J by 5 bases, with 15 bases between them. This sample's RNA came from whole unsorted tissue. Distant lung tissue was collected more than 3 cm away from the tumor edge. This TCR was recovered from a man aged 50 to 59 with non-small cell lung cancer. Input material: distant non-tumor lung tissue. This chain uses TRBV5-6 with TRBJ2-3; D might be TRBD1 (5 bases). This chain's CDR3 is CASSFDRKNIDTQYF. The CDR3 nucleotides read TGTGCCAGCAGCTTCGACAGAAAAAACATAGATACGCAGTATTTT.